Detailed here is one T cell receptor (beta chain). This entry comes from a study of blood T cell repertoires in COVID-19. Measured with immunoSEQ multiplex PCR; TCRdb has only the in-frame clones, and not every one. This repertoire shows some 530,000 clones, approximately 85% found once; its top ten account for 3% to 3.5%. This CDR3 region has 13 residues. From germline, CDR1 is GTSNPN and CDR2 SVGIG (reference sequence). Deletions cut 7 bases from V and 6 bases from J, with 18 bases between. This sequence originates from a human donor in a cohort sampled during active COVID-19. Sequenced sample: peripheral blood. This chain uses TRBV30 with TRBJ1-2, with D uncertain. CDR3 sequence reads: CALRAYLRDGYTF. The CDR3 DNA reads TGTGCCTTGCGGGCCTATCTTCGGGATGGCTACACCTTC.